This TCR beta chain comes out of a study of patients and donors after allogeneic stem cell transplantation. One entry per CDR3 protein results from TCRdb running MiXCR on the RT-PCR reads. The profile shows 400,000 to 500,000 distinct CDR3 sequences, 16% of them singletons. The table lists this clonotype with a few counts. This clonotype was sampled from a human donor who was either an allogeneic HSCT recipient or a stem cell or donor lymphocyte infusion donor (not recorded which). It is not recorded whose cells these are; they may come from a transplant donor. Sequencing used blood, either unsorted or a sorted T cell fraction (not recorded which).

The CDR3 reads CASSHPTGPQHF. The CDR3 nucleotides read TGTGCCAGCAGTCACCCGACGGGCCCCCAGCATTTT. This rearrangement joins TRBV6-1 to TRBJ1-5, with D hard to call. The CDR3 consists of 12 residues. The germline CDR1 and CDR2 sequences are MNHNS and SASEGT. Trimming cost V 5 bases and J 10 bases, with 12 bases left between them.